This TCR beta chain derives from a study of cytomegalovirus exposure and HLA in healthy donors. With respect to this clone: Antigen specificity is unknown.

The CDR3 consists of 14 residues. CDR1 is LNHDA and CDR2 is SQIVND in the germline V gene (reference sequence). Trimming cost V 3 bases and J 1 base, with 10 bases left between them. Findings and limits, study-wide: It was in a later analysis that TCR association rates were seen to vary by HLA locus, highest for DRB1 and lowest for HLA-C. Analyses of presence and absence presupposed an approximately uniform sequencing depth across donors.

The PCR ran on 60 Vbeta and 13 Jbeta primers. Profiled with immunoSEQ multiplex PCR; TCRdb holds only in-frame clones, not every one. This table holds roughly 63,000 clones, roughly 75% found once. Sequencing was performed on PBMCs. The receptor's source is a woman aged 40 to 55 in good health and CMV-seropositive. This chain connects TRBV19 to TRBJ2-7; a possible D gene is TRBD1 (5 bases). CDR3 sequence reads: CASSIYDRSYEQYF. The CDR3 DNA sequence: TGTGCCAGTAGTATCTATGACAGATCCTACGAGCAGTACTTC. Variable domain in full (rest from reference TRBV19 and TRBJ2-7): DGGITQSPKYLFRKEGQNVTLSCEQNLNHDAMYWYRQDPGQGLRLIYYSQIVNDFQKGDIAEGYSVSREKKESFPLTVTSAQKNPTAFYLCASSIYDRSYEQYFGPGTRLTVT.